These 17 T cell receptor beta chains were sequenced from one sample in a study of T-cell memory formation after mild COVID-19 (dated by TCRdb to the early 2020s). The library was obtained by 5' RACE. Sequencer: Illumina NovaSeq 6000. TCRdb ran its own pipeline on the public reads, namely fastp trimming at Q25 and MiXCR clone calling, and kept in-frame beta chains. Rows with one shared CDR3 protein collapse into an entry with the most common genes and DNA. The sample table lists roughly 200,000 distinct CDR3 sequences, just over 9.5% of them with a count of one. The top ten constitute 3.5% to 4% of the sample. Sequencing was done on a sample of PBMCs or a T cell subset sorted from them (not recorded which). The receptors stem from a man aged 18 to 29 who had mild COVID-19 (a few samples of this study predate the infection). The sample titles of this study are shuffled in the database, so cell type and time point are left out; the donor was told from shared clones.

This clonotype appeared a few times. This chain joins TRBV4-3 and TRBJ2-3; a weak D match, TRBD2 (5 bases). The CDR3 loop spans 15 amino acids. Trimming removed 2 bases from V and 4 bases from J, with 13 bases in between. Germline V gives CDR1 LGHNA, CDR2 YSLEER. The CDR3 sequence is CASSQIGGGSDTQYF. CDR3 in DNA: TGCGCCAGCAGCCAAATAGGAGGAGGTTCAGATACGCAGTATTTT.

The chain recombines TRBV6-5 with TRBJ2-3, with 9 nucleotides matching TRBD2. After removal of 6 bases from V and 5 bases from J, the junction contained 12 bases not matched to a gene. CDR3 length: 16 amino acids. Germline V lookup: CDR1 MNHEY, CDR2 SVGAGI. CDR3 sequence reads: CASRGVAGEKGDTQYF. In nucleotides, the CDR3 is TGTGCCAGCAGAGGAGTAGCGGGGGAAAAAGGAGATACGCAGTATTTT.

The chain recombines TRBV27 with TRBJ1-1, with TRBD1 identical over 12 bases. This CDR3 is built from 17 residues. The germline CDR1 and CDR2 sequences are MNHEY and SMNVEV (reference sequence). Germline trimming cut 9 bases from V and 6 bases from J; bases unmatched to any gene: 17. The DNA for the CDR3 is TGTGCCAGTCGTCTGGGGACAGGGGGCTTTACTTTGGCTGAAGCTTTCTTT. This codes for CASRLGTGGFTLAEAFF.

This clonotype was found a few times. CDR3 nucleotides: TGTGCCATCAGTGAGGGGCGGGGGAGCTATGGCTACACCTTC. Its translation: CAISEGRGSYGYTF. This chain connects TRBV10-3 to TRBJ1-2, with D possibly being TRBD1 (5 bases). Trimming stripped 2 bases from V and 4 bases from J, with 11 bases between. Looked up from germline, CDR1 is ENHRY and CDR2 is SYGVKD. This CDR3 contains 14 residues.

V is TRBV5-4 and J is TRBJ2-7; D ambiguous. Germline V CDR1 and CDR2: SGHNT, YYREEE (reference sequence). The CDR3 covers 15 residues. V lost 2 bases to trimming and J lost 3 bases, with 15 bases between them. This CDR3 reads CASSFPAAQGYEQYF. The DNA for the CDR3 is TGTGCCAGCAGCTTTCCGGCGGCCCAAGGCTACGAGCAGTACTTC.

The chain is built from TRBV7-2 and TRBJ1-3; no firm D call. This CDR3 region has 12 residues. The ends were cut back, 2 bases at V and 8 bases at J, with 7 bases in the middle. The germline CDR1 and CDR2 sequences are SGHTA and FQGNSA. The CDR3 sequence: CASSLPLHTIYF. The CDR3 nucleotides read TGTGCCAGCAGCTTACCACTACACACCATATATTTT.

This chain links TRBV28 with TRBJ2-7; D is tentatively TRBD1 or TRBD2 (6 bases each). The CDR3 sequence is 14 residues long. Germline loops: CDR1 MDHEN, CDR2 SYDVKM. Deletions cut 3 bases from V and 7 bases from J, with 16 bases between. The CDR3 DNA reads as TGTGCCAGCAGTTTGGCCGCAGGGGCGGGGGAGCAGTACGTC. Protein: CASSLAAGAGEQYV.

J is TRBJ2-1 and V is TRBV20-1, with 7 bases identical to TRBD1. V gave up 5 bases and J gave up 6 bases; unmatched junction bases: 13. Germline CDR1 and CDR2: DFQATT and SNEGSKA (reference sequence). This CDR3 comprises 15 residues. The CDR3 region is CSAGRGSGLRNEQFF. CDR3 coding DNA: TGCAGTGCTGGCAGGGGGTCGGGATTACGCAATGAGCAGTTCTTC.

This clonotype was counted only a few times. The rearrangement links TRBV5-1 to TRBJ2-1; maybe TRBD1 (5 bases). V gave up 0 bases and J gave up 9 bases, with 10 bases separating them. The CDR3 runs to 13 residues. Germline V gene sequence: CDR1 SGHRS, CDR2 YFSETQ. The CDR3 is CASSLEGAGEQFF. The DNA for the CDR3 is TGCGCCAGCAGCTTGGAAGGGGCAGGTGAGCAGTTCTTC.

Remarks on this clonotype: A much larger clone lies a single base off, so this may be a read error. V is TRBV7-9 and J is TRBJ2-7; 7 bases align to TRBD1. The V and J ends lost 7 bases and 2 bases, in that order; junction bases with no gene match: 8. This CDR3 is 14 amino acids long. Germline values: CDR1 SEHNR, CDR2 FQNEAQ (reference sequence). The CDR3 protein is CASIGTESPYEQYF. The CDR3 DNA reads as TGTGCCAGCATAGGGACAGAATCGCCCTACGAGCAGTACTTC.

This chain uses TRBV30 with TRBJ2-7; 8 nucleotides match TRBD1. This CDR3 has 12 residues. Germline CDR1 GTSNPN, CDR2 SVGIG (reference sequence). V dropped 8 bases and J dropped 7; count of bases not matched to a gene: 10. CDR3 coding DNA: TGTGCCGGGGCCCGGACAGGGATTGAGCAGTACTTC. As protein: CAGARTGIEQYF.

The chain has TRBV4-3 and TRBJ1-5, with D possibly TRBD1 on 5 matching bases. Germline loops: CDR1 LGHNA, CDR2 YSLEER. The CDR3 extends over 16 amino acids. Between the trimmed V and J ends, which lost 1 base and 0 bases, there was a span of 10 bases. CDR3 sequence (DNA): TGCGCCAGCAGCCAAGGTATGGGACTTAGCAATCAGCCCCAGCATTTT. Residues: CASSQGMGLSNQPQHF.

There are a few counts of this clonotype. The chain has TRBV6-2 or TRBV6-3 and TRBJ2-7; no firm D call. From germline, CDR1 is MNHEY and CDR2 SVGEGT. The CDR3 is 11 amino acids. Trimming removed 2 bases at V and 7 bases at J, with 6 bases between. The CDR3 DNA follows: TGTGCCAGCAGTTACGGCCGGGAGCAGTACGTC. This translates into CASSYGREQYV.

This clonotype was seen only a few times. The chain has TRBV27 and TRBJ2-7; TRBD2 is a possible D gene (6 bases). CDR3 length: 13 amino acids. Germline CDR1 and CDR2: MNHEY and SMNVEV (reference sequence). The germline V and J ends were trimmed by 9 bases and 6 bases, with 18 bases remaining between them. CDR3 region: CARKTPLGGEQYV. For the CDR3, the DNA is TGTGCCAGAAAGACCCCCCTGGGGGGCGAGCAGTACGTC.

This clonotype has ten or more counts. The V gene is TRBV7-2, the J gene TRBJ2-1, with 7 nucleotides matching TRBD2. The germline gives CDR1 SGHTA, CDR2 FQGNSA. V was pared by 3 bases and J by 3 bases, with 5 bases of the junction left unmatched. This CDR3 has 15 residues. CDR3 amino acids: CASSLSSGNYNEQFF. The DNA for the CDR3 is TGTGCCAGCAGCTTGTCTAGCGGAAACTACAATGAGCAGTTCTTC.

The rearrangement links TRBV29-1 to TRBJ1-2; tentatively, D is TRBD1 (5 bases). With 6 bases removed from V and 5 bases from J, the gap between germline ends came to 13 bases. The CDR3 contains 12 residues. Germline-derived CDR1 and CDR2 are SQVTM and ANQGSEA. CDR3 DNA: TGCAGCGTACTTAGGGACGGATATGGCTACACCTTC. Translation: CSVLRDGYGYTF.

The chain is built from TRBV11-2 and TRBJ1-1; maybe TRBD1 (5 bases). Trimming took 6 bases from V and 4 from J, leaving 12 bases between them. CDR1 and CDR2 from the germline V gene are SGHAT and FQNNGV. The CDR3 runs to 13 residues. Here the CDR3 reads CASRQPGGTEAFF. The CDR3 nucleotides read TGTGCCAGCAGACAACCGGGGGGCACTGAAGCTTTCTTT.